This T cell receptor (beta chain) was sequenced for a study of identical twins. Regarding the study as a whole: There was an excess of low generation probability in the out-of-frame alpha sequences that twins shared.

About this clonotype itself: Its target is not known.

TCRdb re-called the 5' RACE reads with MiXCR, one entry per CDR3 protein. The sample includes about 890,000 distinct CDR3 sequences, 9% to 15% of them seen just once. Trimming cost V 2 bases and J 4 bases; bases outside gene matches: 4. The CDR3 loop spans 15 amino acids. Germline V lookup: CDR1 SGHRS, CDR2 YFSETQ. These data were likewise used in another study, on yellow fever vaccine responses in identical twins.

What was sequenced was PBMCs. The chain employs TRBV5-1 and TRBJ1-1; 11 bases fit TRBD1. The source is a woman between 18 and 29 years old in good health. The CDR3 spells CASSFTGTGGTEAFF. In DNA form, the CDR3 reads TGCGCCAGCAGCTTCACCGGGACAGGGGGCACTGAAGCTTTCTTT.